The source of this T cell receptor beta chain is a study of CD8 T cells in Susac syndrome. The CDR3 has 16 residues. In germline, CDR1 is KGHSH, CDR2 LQKENI. V was shortened by 2 bases and J by 4 bases, with 17 bases between the two germline ends. Sequencing of TCR beta was performed on blood CD8+ and CD4+ T cells. The multiple sclerosis control group comprised treatment-naive patients with stable or active relapsing-remitting disease. The authors negatively isolated CD8+ and CD4+ T cells and FACS-enriched TEMRA cells. Reverse transcription of roughly 0.45 to 1 ug RNA used random hexamers. Multiplex PCR with immunoSEQ amplified the TCR beta CDR3 across 54 Vbeta and 13 Jbeta. TCRdb passed the immunoSEQ multiplex PCR reads through MiXCR, listing each CDR3 protein once. The data hold approximately 150,000 distinct CDR3 sequences, with approximately 93% observed a single time.

This clonotype was sampled from a human donor with multiple sclerosis. The V and J genes are TRBV18 and TRBJ1-2; tentatively, D is TRBD1 (6 bases). Sequencing used CD4+ T cells from PBMCs. CDR3 sequence (DNA): TGTGCCAGCTCACCAGTCAGGGGCCCCCTGGGCTATGGCTACACCTTC. Translating it yields CASSPVRGPLGYGYTF.